A selection of T cell receptor beta chains follows, all from one sample in a study of a mutant IDH1 vaccine in newly diagnosed glioma. Method: immunoSEQ multiplex PCR; TCRdb's copy keeps in-frame clones and lacks some. The sample yields nearly 35,000 clones, about four fifths seen once. Antigens for these TCRs are unknown. The sample was PBMCs, taken from a glioma patient whose treatment included an IDH1 peptide vaccine. These TCRs come from a young man with glioma. CDR3s include the opening cysteine and the closing phenylalanine or tryptophan. Fields, in order: J gene, V gene, CDR3 protein.

J: TRBJ1-2; V: TRBV7-6; CDR3: CASSQLSRGRFNYGYTF
J: TRBJ2-3; V: TRBV5-1; CDR3: CASSLTGGAGTDTQYF
J: TRBJ2-2; V: TRBV23-1; CDR3: CASSWTGWGELFF
J: TRBJ1-1; V: TRBV11-3; CDR3: CASSPKGDSSFNTEAFF
J: TRBJ2-2; V: TRBV29-1; CDR3: CSVGWNTGELFF
J: TRBJ2-3; V: TRBV29-1; CDR3: CSPKSTQYF
J: TRBJ2-5; V: TRBV11-2; CDR3: CASSFRVGVKETQYF
J: TRBJ1-3; V: TRBV25-1; CDR3: CASSEGGDPFGTIYF
J: TRBJ2-3; V: TRBV2; CDR3: CASSEGGTSFTDTQYF
J: TRBJ2-1; V: TRBV6-5; CDR3: CASSSSGGLGEQFF
J: TRBJ2-1; V: TRBV11-2; CDR3: CASSYQQGRSEQFF
J: TRBJ2-1; V: TRBV30; CDR3: CAWSERYDGGNEQFF
J: TRBJ2-5; V: TRBV5-6; CDR3: CASSTSLAGTAETQYF
J: TRBJ1-5; V: TRBV7-8; CDR3: CASSSNVNQPQHF
J: TRBJ1-2; V: TRBV28; CDR3: CASSPPPQNSANYGYTF
J: TRBJ1-1; V: TRBV19; CDR3: CASGQGIRNTEAFF
J: TRBJ2-1; V: TRBV29-1; CDR3: CSVDPTAYNEQFF
J: TRBJ1-5; V: TRBV7-2; CDR3: CASSLATGTSQHF
J: TRBJ2-7; V: TRBV7-9; CDR3: CASSLAGTPYEQYF
J: TRBJ1-3; V: TRBV5-6; CDR3: CASSALGQNSGNTIYF
J: TRBJ1-2; V: TRBV6-5; CDR3: CASSYSGQLRGYTF
J: TRBJ1-5; V: TRBV4-2; CDR3: CASSQDEGVNQPQHF
J: TRBJ2-2; V: TRBV28; CDR3: CASSLGGRNTGELFF
J: TRBJ1-1; V: TRBV6-5; CDR3: CASSYSPSGITEAFF
J: TRBJ2-4; V: TRBV5-1; CDR3: CASSLRTGGDQAKNIQYF
J: TRBJ2-1; V: TRBV9; CDR3: CASSVDPRENEQFF
J: TRBJ2-2; V: TRBV5-1; CDR3: CASSSYGGTGSTGELFF
J: TRBJ2-5; V: TRBV14; CDR3: CASSQLLQQETQYF
J: TRBJ1-3; V: TRBV27; CDR3: CASSLYWDNSGNTIYF
J: TRBJ1-1; V: TRBV9; CDR3: CASSGRRTGAFNTEAFF
J: TRBJ2-2; V: TRBV30; CDR3: CAWDGGTGELFF
J: TRBJ2-7; V: TRBV19; CDR3: CASSDRTGPYEQYF
J: TRBJ1-2; V: TRBV9; CDR3: CASSVGQREYYGYTF
J: TRBJ2-5; V: TRBV30; CDR3: CAWNLVGGETQYF
J: TRBJ1-1; V: TRBV7-9; CDR3: CASSAVWGTEAFF
J: TRBJ1-1; V: TRBV29-1; CDR3: CSVVQGGEAFF
J: TRBJ2-5; V: TRBV30; CDR3: CAWSVGVRVQETQYF
J: TRBJ1-5; V: TRBV2; CDR3: CASTPGDSQPQHF
J: TRBJ1-4; V: TRBV6-1; CDR3: CASSEGSNEKLFF
J: TRBJ1-1; V: TRBV27; CDR3: CASSLKGYQRAEAFF
J: TRBJ1-5; V: TRBV28; CDR3: CASTSWDRGSSNQPQHF
J: TRBJ1-5; V: TRBV19; CDR3: CASSTNGGGRNQPQHF
J: TRBJ2-4; V: TRBV18; CDR3: CASSPWADTEAKNIQYF
J: TRBJ2-2; V: TRBV25-1; CDR3: CASSGPGTGELFF
J: TRBJ1-4; V: TRBV4-1; CDR3: CASSQDFGQKGEKLFF
J: TRBJ2-2; V: TRBV14; CDR3: CASSQDLLGGNTGELFF
J: TRBJ2-1; V: TRBV10-3; CDR3: CAISAQLGEEFF
J: TRBJ2-1; V: TRBV2; CDR3: CASSELGTGRTTAHEQFF
J: TRBJ2-5; V: TRBV5-8; CDR3: CASSLAGGDQETQYF
J: TRBJ2-2; V: TRBV9; CDR3: CASSPTGITGELFF
J: TRBJ2-5; V: TRBV10-1; CDR3: CASSEGGETQYF
J: TRBJ2-1; V: TRBV5-6; CDR3: CASRVAGGYEQFF
J: TRBJ1-1; V: TRBV2; CDR3: CASRRGHEAFF
J: TRBJ1-3; V: TRBV19; CDR3: CASSRDGNTIYF
J: TRBJ1-5; V: TRBV9; CDR3: CASNPGGGQNQPQHF
J: TRBJ1-6; V: TRBV5-1; CDR3: CASSMGQGNSPLHF
J: TRBJ1-2; V: TRBV7-9; CDR3: CASSSPKTANYGYTF
J: TRBJ2-2; V: TRBV4-3; CDR3: CASSQVYGREANTGELFF
J: TRBJ2-3; V: TRBV5-4; CDR3: CASSLANRGSDTQYF